Listed here are 30 T cell receptor beta chains from one sample, sequenced in a study of human T cells and chemical hapten exposure. Time point in this sample: patch test 2, 6 weeks after DPC sensitization. Stated treatment: therapeutic diphenylcyclopropenone sensitization with weekly scalp DPC. TCRdb re-analysed the RACE reads in MiXCR, keeping a single row per CDR3 protein. The sample has about 110,000 distinct CDR3 sequences; roughly a tenth are singletons. Sequenced material: whole blood, taken in connection with sensitization to the hapten diphenylcyclopropenone (DPC). The receptors were gathered from a woman between 40 and 55 years old with alopecia areata. Some clones in this sample may be carry-over from other donors' samples.

CDR3 in DNA: TGTGCCAGCAGCTTAGTTTTAAGTATGTGGGAGCAGTTCTTC. Residues: CASSLVLSMWEQFF. The V gene is TRBV11-2, the J gene TRBJ2-1; no clear D. Germline loops: CDR1 SGHAT, CDR2 FQNNGV. V was shortened by 1 base and J by 10 bases, with 14 bases between the two germline ends. This CDR3 is 14 amino acids long.

This clonotype was seen at least ten times. This chain joins TRBV6-2 or TRBV6-3 and TRBJ1-5, with unresolved D. Germline lookup yields CDR1 MNHEY and CDR2 SVGEGT. The CDR3 covers 14 residues. V lost 5 bases and J lost 1, with 9 bases in between. The CDR3 sequence: CASSVEGSNQPQHF. The CDR3 DNA is TGTGCCAGCAGTGTCGAAGGGAGCAATCAGCCCCAGCATTTT.

This clonotype was seen ten or more times. CDR3 bases: TGTGCCAGACAGGGACTTAGTCAGCCCCAGCATTTT. This encodes CARQGLSQPQHF. V usage is TRBV21-1 and J usage is TRBJ1-5; the table's D call, TRBD1, has no DNA check behind it. TRBV21-1 is a documented pseudogene. This CDR3 has 12 residues.

This clonotype was counted only a few times. This chain uses TRBV6-2 or TRBV6-3 with TRBJ1-2, with a tentative D call TRBD1 (5 bases). Germline V gene data show CDR1 as MNHEY and CDR2 as SVGEGT. This CDR3 has 16 amino acids. Trimming removed 4 bases from V and 4 bases from J, with 19 bases in between. CDR3 coding DNA: TGTGCCAGCAGTTTCACCCCCGGGACGGACGTCTATGGCTACACCTTC. As protein: CASSFTPGTDVYGYTF.

This clonotype was observed many times. The chain employs TRBV7-2 and TRBJ1-2; the D gene is possibly TRBD1 (5 bases). There are 14 residues in the CDR3. V gave up 4 bases and J gave up 7 bases, with 16 bases separating them. Germline V gene data show CDR1 as SGHTA and CDR2 as FQGNSA. The CDR3 spells CASSSGTEVFGYTF. The CDR3 DNA reads TGTGCCAGCAGCTCAGGGACCGAGGTCTTTGGCTACACCTTC.

This clonotype was counted only a few times. The V and J genes are TRBV7-2 and TRBJ1-3; the D is unclear. The CDR3 consists of 17 residues. With 8 bases removed from V and 4 bases from J, the gap between germline ends came to 24 bases. In germline, CDR1 is SGHTA, CDR2 FQGNSA. CDR3 in amino acids: CASSAVLGKGAGNTIYF. The CDR3 DNA follows: TGTGCCAGCTCTGCCGTACTTGGGAAGGGCGCGGGAAACACCATATATTTT.

Ten or more counts support this clonotype. The J gene is TRBJ2-2, the V gene TRBV6-2 or TRBV6-3; D is ambiguous. Trimming took 2 bases from V and 3 from J, leaving 7 bases between them. CDR1 is MNHEY and CDR2 is SVGEGT in the germline V gene. The CDR3 has 14 amino acids. The CDR3 reads CASSYVLDTGELFF. As DNA, the CDR3 is TGTGCCAGCAGTTACGTTCTAGACACCGGGGAGCTGTTTTTT.

This clonotype showed up many times. The chain's CDR3 is CASSYSMGQYYGYTF. In DNA, the CDR3 is TGTGCCAGCAGTTACTCGATGGGCCAGTACTATGGCTACACCTTC. The rearrangement links TRBV6-5 to TRBJ1-2, with D unresolved. Trimming took off 0 bases at V and 3 bases at J, with 11 bases between the two ends. This CDR3 comprises 15 residues. Germline V lookup: CDR1 MNHEY, CDR2 SVGAGI.

This clonotype was detected only a few times. The chain joins TRBV7-2 to TRBJ2-5; 7 bases match TRBD2. The CDR3 length is 16 residues. The germline V gene has CDR1 SGHTA and CDR2 FQGNSA. V lost 2 bases to trimming and J lost 0 bases; unmatched junction nucleotides: 6. The CDR3 bases are TGTGCCAGCAGCTTACGTTGGCGGGGGAACCAAGAGACCCAGTACTTC. Its translation: CASSLRWRGNQETQYF.

This clonotype has just a few counts. V is TRBV6-6 and J is TRBJ2-3, with D perhaps TRBD2 (5 bases). CDR1 is MNHNY, CDR2 SVGAGI, per germline (reference sequence). The germline V and J ends were trimmed by 5 bases and 3 bases, with 15 bases remaining between them. The CDR3 extends over 15 amino acids. The CDR3: CASSPRRGRTDTQYF. DNA for the CDR3: TGTGCCAGCAGTCCCCGGAGAGGGCGGACAGATACGCAGTATTTT.

This clonotype came up many times. CDR3 in amino acids: CASSESPGPWETQYF. DNA of the CDR3: TGTGCCAGCAGTGAATCCCCGGGACCATGGGAGACCCAGTACTTC. The chain recombines TRBV6-1 with TRBJ2-5; D is perhaps TRBD1 or TRBD2 (5 bases each). V lost 2 bases to trimming and J lost 5 bases, with 15 bases between them. Germline CDR1 reads MNHNS; CDR2 reads SASEGT. The CDR3 is 15 residues long.

This clonotype turned up a few times. This chain links TRBV7-2 with TRBJ2-3; 13 bases fit TRBD2. This CDR3 is 17 amino acids long. The V and J ends lost 3 bases and 1 base, in that order; junction bases with no gene match: 4. Germline V CDR1 and CDR2: SGHTA, FQGNSA. DNA of the CDR3: TGTGCCAGCAGCTTGGGTGGGACTAGCGGGGGCACAGATACGCAGTATTTT. Residues: CASSLGGTSGGTDTQYF. The complete variable domain, with remaining parts taken from reference TRBV7-2 and TRBJ2-3, reads GAGVSQSPSNKVTEKGKDVELRCDPISGHTALYWYRQSLGQGLEFLIYFQGNSAPDKSGLPSDRFSAERTGGSVSTLTIQRTQQEDSAVYLCASSLGGTSGGTDTQYFGPGTRLTVL.

The J gene is TRBJ2-7, the V gene TRBV24-1, with a tentative D call TRBD1 (6 bases). In germline, CDR1 is KGHDR, CDR2 SFDVKD. V gave up 3 bases and J gave up 2 bases, with 16 bases separating them. This CDR3 has 16 amino acids. The CDR3 reads CATSDPNTGSTYEQYF. In DNA form, the CDR3 reads TGTGCCACCAGTGATCCCAATACAGGGTCCACCTACGAGCAGTACTTC.

This clonotype has at least ten counts. The V gene is TRBV7-6, the J gene TRBJ1-3, with no clear D. Germline CDR1 and CDR2: SGHVS and FNYEAQ. The CDR3 is made up of 12 amino acids. V lost 2 bases and J lost 6, with 5 bases in between. CDR3 region: CASSLQENTIYF. Here the CDR3 DNA reads TGTGCCAGCAGCTTACAGGAAAACACCATATATTTT.

DNA of the CDR3: TGTGCCAGCAGCTTAGCGATAAGGGAGGAAGAGTACTTC. Protein sequence: CASSLAIREEEYF. The chain links TRBV7-2 to TRBJ2-7; the D gene is possibly TRBD2 (6 bases). This CDR3 has 13 amino acids. V dropped 0 bases and J dropped 11 bases, with 14 bases sitting between them. Germline V CDR1 and CDR2: SGHTA, FQGNSA.

This clonotype was detected a few times. The chain is built from TRBV5-5 and TRBJ2-6; D not resolved. Trimming took 2 bases from V and 2 from J, leaving 5 bases between them. Germline lookup yields CDR1 SGHKS and CDR2 YYEKEE (reference sequence). The CDR3 length is 14 residues. The CDR3 region is CASSLVPGANVLTF. CDR3 nucleotides: TGTGCCAGCAGCTTAGTGCCTGGGGCCAACGTCCTGACTTTC.

The chain is built from TRBV2 and TRBJ1-5, with 11 bases fitting TRBD1. Looked up from germline, CDR1 is SNHLY and CDR2 is FYNNEI. CDR3 size: 16 residues. V trimming: 6 bases; J trimming: 4 bases; junction bases outside the gene matches: 8. The CDR3 region has the DNA TGTGCCAGCAGCCACGGACAGGGGGCATATAATCAGCCCCAGCATTTT. Its translation: CASSHGQGAYNQPQHF.

In this sample, this clonotype turned up many times. The DNA of the CDR3 is TGTGCCAGCAGCCGAATGGGACAGGCTTCCTACGAGCAGTACTTC. This gives the protein CASSRMGQASYEQYF. The V call is TRBV3-1, the J call TRBJ2-7; 8 positions agree with TRBD1. V shed 4 bases, J shed 1 base, and the junction held 6 bases outside the gene matches. This CDR3 contains 15 residues. Germline assignment: CDR1 LGHDT and CDR2 YNNKEL (reference sequence).

This clonotype has at least ten counts. The J gene is TRBJ1-2, the V gene TRBV12-3 or TRBV12-4; TRBD1 agrees at 8 bases. The V and J ends lost 3 bases and 6 bases, in that order; junction bases with no gene match: 9. The length of the CDR3 is 15 residues. The chain's CDR3 is CASSFIPGGAHGYTF. CDR3 coding DNA: TGTGCCAGCAGTTTCATCCCAGGGGGCGCGCATGGCTACACCTTC.

Remarks on this clonotype: Possible read error: a much larger clone is one base away. The rearrangement joins TRBV28 to TRBJ2-7, with 9 bases matching TRBD2. With 5 bases clipped from V and 0 bases from J, the junction kept 17 bases outside the gene matches. The CDR3 consists of 19 residues. Germline CDR1 and CDR2: MDHEN and SYDVKM. CDR3 residues: CASSPRGLAGNTHSYEQYF. The CDR3 coding sequence is TGTGCCAGCAGTCCCCGAGGTCTAGCGGGGAACACACACTCCTACGAGCAGTACTTC.

This clonotype occurred a few times. The V call is TRBV6-2 or TRBV6-3, the J call TRBJ1-5; TRBD1 might be the D (6 bases). V shed 8 bases and J shed 6 bases, with 14 bases lying between them. The CDR3 is 13 amino acids. Looked up from germline, CDR1 is MNHEY and CDR2 is SVGEGT. DNA for the CDR3: TGTGCCAGCGAAACAGGGTTTGGTCAGCCCCAGCATTTT. It is translated as CASETGFGQPQHF.

In its sample, this clonotype was seen a few times. This chain joins TRBV11-2 and TRBJ2-3; D is uncertain. The V end was cut by 0 bases, the J end by 2 bases, with 9 bases between. Germline CDR1 is SGHAT and CDR2 is FQNNGV. This CDR3 contains 15 residues. The CDR3 loop is CASSLDRQYTDTQYF. In DNA form, the CDR3 reads TGTGCCAGCAGCTTAGATCGGCAGTACACAGATACGCAGTATTTT.

The rearrangement joins TRBV5-1 to TRBJ1-1; perhaps TRBD1 as D (5 bases). This CDR3 region has 13 residues. V was pared by 0 bases and J by 6 bases, with 9 bases between. Germline V lookup: CDR1 SGHRS, CDR2 YFSETQ. The CDR3 bases are TGCGCCAGCAGCTTGGATAGGGGCCCTGAAGCTTTCTTT. Amino acid sequence: CASSLDRGPEAFF.

This clonotype showed up many times. This chain uses TRBV18 with TRBJ2-1, with D unresolved. Germline CDR1 and CDR2: KGHSH and LQKENI. CDR3 length: 15 residues. The V end was cut by 3 bases, the J end by 0 bases, with 9 bases between. The DNA for the CDR3 is TGTGCCAGCTCACCGACTGCTGGCTCCTACAATGAGCAGTTCTTC. Residues: CASSPTAGSYNEQFF.

This clonotype was seen repeatedly, ten times or more. The chain recombines TRBV18 with TRBJ1-3, with a possible D match to TRBD1 (6 bases). The CDR3 spans 16 residues. The germline CDR1 and CDR2 sequences are KGHSH and LQKENI. V lost 3 bases, J lost 0 bases, and 12 bases lay in between. This CDR3 is CASSPLDSSSGNTIYF. The CDR3 bases are TGTGCCAGCTCACCTTTGGACAGCAGCTCTGGAAACACCATATATTTT.

This clonotype was counted between two and nine times. The chain links TRBV15 to TRBJ2-1, with D unresolved. Germline-derived CDR1 and CDR2 are LNHNV and YYDKDF (reference sequence). Between the trimmed V and J ends, which lost 0 bases and 6 bases, there was a span of 12 bases. CDR3 length: 15 residues. The CDR3, as DNA: TGTGCCACCAGCAGAGACCCTTACACCGGCAATGAGCAGTTCTTC. Translated: CATSRDPYTGNEQFF.

This clonotype was seen repeatedly, ten times or more. The chain recombines TRBV11-2 with TRBJ2-3, with unresolved D. The V and J ends lost 0 bases and 0 bases respectively, with 10 bases between them. Germline V gene sequence: CDR1 SGHAT, CDR2 FQNNGV. This CDR3 is 16 amino acids long. CDR3: CASSLEAYPSTDTQYF. In DNA, the CDR3 is TGTGCCAGCAGCTTAGAAGCCTACCCTAGCACAGATACGCAGTATTTT.

This clonotype was counted only a few times. J is TRBJ2-7 and V is TRBV5-1; 7 bases match TRBD1. The germline V gene encodes CDR1 SGHRS and CDR2 YFSETQ. The J segment lost 6 bases and the V segment lost 0 bases, leaving 6 bases of the junction unmatched. This CDR3 comprises 14 residues. The CDR3 nucleotides read TGCGCCAGCAGCTTGGGACAGGGTATGGGCGAGCAGTACTTC. Encoded protein: CASSLGQGMGEQYF.

This clonotype occurred a few times. V usage is TRBV7-2 and J usage is TRBJ2-3, with a weak D call TRBD1 (5 bases). The CDR3 has 15 amino acids. Germline lookup yields CDR1 SGHTA and CDR2 FQGNSA. V lost 3 bases and J lost 4, with 14 bases in between. As DNA, the CDR3 is TGTGCCAGCAGCTTCCTAAAGCTAGGGGCAGATACGCAGTATTTT. It is translated as CASSFLKLGADTQYF. The whole variable domain, filled in from reference TRBV7-2 and TRBJ2-3, reads GAGVSQSPSNKVTEKGKDVELRCDPISGHTALYWYRQSLGQGLEFLIYFQGNSAPDKSGLPSDRFSAERTGGSVSTLTIQRTQQEDSAVYLCASSFLKLGADTQYFGPGTRLTVL.

This clonotype was observed at least ten times. This chain links TRBV7-9 with TRBJ2-3; D perhaps matches TRBD2 (5 bases). The V gene lost 1 base and the J gene lost 4 bases, with 9 bases spanning the gap. This CDR3 has 14 residues. Germline V gene data show CDR1 as SEHNR and CDR2 as FQNEAQ (reference sequence). Written as DNA, the CDR3 is TGTGCCAGCAGCTTAGTGGCGGGCGCAGATACGCAGTATTTT. Protein product: CASSLVAGADTQYF.